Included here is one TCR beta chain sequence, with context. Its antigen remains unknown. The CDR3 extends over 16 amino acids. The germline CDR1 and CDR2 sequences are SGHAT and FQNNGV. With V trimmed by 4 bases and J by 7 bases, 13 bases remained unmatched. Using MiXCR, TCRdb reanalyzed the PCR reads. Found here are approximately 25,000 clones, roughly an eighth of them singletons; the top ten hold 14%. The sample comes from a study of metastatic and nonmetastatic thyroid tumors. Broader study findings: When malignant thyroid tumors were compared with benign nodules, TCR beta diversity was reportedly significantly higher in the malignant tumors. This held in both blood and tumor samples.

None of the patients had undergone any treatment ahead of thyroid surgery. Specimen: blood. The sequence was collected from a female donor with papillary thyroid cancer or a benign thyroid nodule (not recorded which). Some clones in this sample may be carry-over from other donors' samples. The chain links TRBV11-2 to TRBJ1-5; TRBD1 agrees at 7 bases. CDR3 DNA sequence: TGTGCCAGCAGCTCCGGGCCACAGGGGTTAGGCCAGCCCCAGCATTTT. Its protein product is CASSSGPQGLGQPQHF.